This note documents a single T cell receptor beta chain sequence. What it binds is unknown. The data originate from a study of CD8+ T cells in alopecia areata. Study-level information: Treated patients received oral tofacitinib, 5 to 10 mg twice daily. General study findings and limits: In lesional scalp, particularly from alopecia totalis/universalis, clonality was higher than in normal scalp.

The investigators collected lesional scalp punch biopsies and peripheral blood from alopecia areata patients. V was shortened by 5 bases and J by 0 bases, with 10 bases between the two germline ends. CDR1 is MNHNS and CDR2 is SASEGT in the germline V gene. This CDR3 spans 14 amino acids. Extracted RNA was reverse transcribed, and the resulting cDNA served as sequencing template. Clones were read by immunoSEQ multiplex PCR, and TCRdb kept only the in-frame ones, dropping some. Of approximately 13,000 clones in the sample, about 50% were seen once. This TCR derives from a human donor with alopecia areata. The V and J genes are TRBV6-1 and TRBJ1-1; a weak D match, TRBD1 (6 bases). Sequenced material: skin, taken at week 0. The CDR3 sequence is CASSLGQLNTEAFF. CDR3 sequence (DNA): TGTGCCAGCAGTTTGGGACAATTGAACACTGAAGCTTTCTTT.